This entry features one T cell receptor beta chain sequence. These data are taken from a study of technical replicates of blood from a few donors. This CDR3 region has 13 residues. V shed 5 bases, J shed 8 bases, and the junction held 3 bases outside the gene matches. Per the germline V gene, CDR1 is MDHEN and CDR2 is SYDVKM. Measured with immunoSEQ multiplex PCR; TCRdb has only the in-frame clones, and not every one. Of roughly 87,000 clones listed, 75% to 95% are singletons. Sequenced sample: T cells isolated from PBMCs. The chain employs TRBV28 and TRBJ1-4; TRBD1 aligns across 9 bases. The clonotype comes from a human donor in good health. This CDR3 reads CASSRQGDEKLFF. CDR3 DNA: TGTGCCAGCAGTAGACAGGGGGACGAAAAACTGTTTTTT. The whole variable domain, filled in from reference TRBV28 and TRBJ1-4, reads DVKVTQSSRYLVKRTGEKVFLECVQDMDHENMFWYRQDPGLGLRLIYFSYDVKMKEKGDIPEGYSVSREKKERFSLILESASTNQTSMYLCASSRQGDEKLFFGSGTQLSVL.